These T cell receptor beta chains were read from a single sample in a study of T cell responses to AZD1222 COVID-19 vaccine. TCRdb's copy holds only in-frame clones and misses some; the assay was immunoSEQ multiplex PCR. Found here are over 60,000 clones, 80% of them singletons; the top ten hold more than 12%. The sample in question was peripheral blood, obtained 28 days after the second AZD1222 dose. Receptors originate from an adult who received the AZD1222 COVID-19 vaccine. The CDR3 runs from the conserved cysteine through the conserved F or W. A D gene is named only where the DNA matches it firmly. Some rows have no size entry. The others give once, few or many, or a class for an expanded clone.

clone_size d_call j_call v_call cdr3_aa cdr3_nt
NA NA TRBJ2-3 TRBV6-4 CASRETSFGPDTQYF TGTGCCAGCAGGGAAACTAGCTTCGGTCCAGATACGCAGTATTTT
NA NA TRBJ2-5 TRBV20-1 CSASHSAEKETQYF TGCAGTGCTAGTCACTCGGCGGAGAAGGAGACCCAGTACTTC
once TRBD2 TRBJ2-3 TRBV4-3 CASSQQTSGRGADTQYF TGCGCCAGCAGCCAACAGACTAGCGGGAGGGGGGCAGATACGCAGTATTTT
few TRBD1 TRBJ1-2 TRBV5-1 CASSLGDAGTGYGYTF TGCGCCAGCAGCCTGGGGGACGCCGGGACAGGCTATGGCTACACCTTC
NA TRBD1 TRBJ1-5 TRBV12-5 CASGWTGAFTQHF TGTGCTAGTGGTTGGACAGGAGCCTTCACCCAGCATTTT
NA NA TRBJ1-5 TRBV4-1 CASSSGNQPQHF TGCGCCAGCAGCAGTGGGAATCAGCCCCAGCATTTT
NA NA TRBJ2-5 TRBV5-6 CASSTPVETQYF TGTGCCAGCAGCACCCCCGTAGAGACCCAGTACTTC
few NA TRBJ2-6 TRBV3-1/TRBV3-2 CASSQTVFRANVLTF TGTGCCAGCAGCCAAACAGTTTTTCGGGCCAACGTCCTGACTTTC
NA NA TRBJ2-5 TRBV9 CASSVMQGGQETQYF TGTGCCAGCAGCGTTATGCAGGGTGGGCAAGAGACCCAGTACTTC
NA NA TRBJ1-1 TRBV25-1 CASSETDSEAFF TGTGCCAGCAGTGAGACCGACAGTGAAGCTTTCTTT
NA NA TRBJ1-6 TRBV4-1 CASSQFSQIGGSPLHF TGCGCCAGCAGCCAATTCTCCCAAATTGGAGGTTCACCCCTCCACTTT
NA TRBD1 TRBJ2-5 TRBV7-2 CASSPTGGDGETQYF TGTGCCAGCAGCCCGACAGGGGGCGATGGAGAGACCCAGTACTTC
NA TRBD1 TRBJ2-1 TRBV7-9 CASSTRSGTGRDEQFF TGTGCCAGCAGCACCCGCTCCGGGACAGGGAGGGATGAGCAGTTCTTC
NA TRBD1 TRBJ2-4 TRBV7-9 CASSRGGVERAKNIQYF TGTGCCAGCAGCAGAGGGGGCGTGGAGAGGGCCAAAAACATTCAGTACTTC
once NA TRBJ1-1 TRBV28 CASSSLDGKLNTEAFF TGTGCCAGCAGTTCGTTGGACGGAAAACTAAACACTGAAGCTTTCTTT
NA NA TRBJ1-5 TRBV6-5 CASRGTEPQHF TGTGCCAGCAGGGGCACTGAGCCCCAGCATTTT
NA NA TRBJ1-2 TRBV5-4 CASSLRRIGGGYTF TGTGCCAGCAGCTTGCGTCGCATCGGGGGCGGCTACACCTTC
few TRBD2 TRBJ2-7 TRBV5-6 CASSRFGLAGYEQYF TGTGCCAGCAGCCGATTCGGACTAGCCGGCTACGAGCAGTACTTC
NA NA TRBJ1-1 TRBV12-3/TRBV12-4 CASSNMNTEAFF TGTGCCAGCAGTAACATGAACACTGAAGCTTTCTTT
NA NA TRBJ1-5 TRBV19 CASSIVTFSNQPQHF TGTGCCAGTAGTATTGTGACATTCAGCAATCAGCCCCAGCATTTT
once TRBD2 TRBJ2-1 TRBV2 CASQLSYAGGRNEQFF TGTGCCAGCCAACTCTCATACGCGGGGGGGAGGAATGAGCAGTTCTTC
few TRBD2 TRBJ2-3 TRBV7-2 CASSSVGLADVDTQYF TGTGCCAGCAGCTCAGTCGGGCTAGCGGACGTAGATACGCAGTATTTT
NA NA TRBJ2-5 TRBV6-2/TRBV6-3 CASSYETRRGETQYF TGTGCCAGCAGTTACGAGACTCGGCGGGGAGAGACCCAGTACTTC
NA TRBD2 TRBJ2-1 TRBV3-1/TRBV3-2 CASSPSGVRFDEQFF TGTGCCAGCAGCCCTAGCGGGGTGCGGTTCGATGAGCAGTTCTTC
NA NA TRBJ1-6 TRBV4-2 CASSQEVVVISPLHF TGTGCCAGCAGCCAAGAAGTCGTAGTGATTTCACCCCTCCACTTT
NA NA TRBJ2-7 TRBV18 CASSPGSGQKEQYF TGTGCCAGCTCTCCGGGGTCGGGGCAGAAAGAGCAGTACTTC
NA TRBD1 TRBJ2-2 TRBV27 CASSLRTGIYTGELFF TGTGCCAGCAGTTTAAGGACAGGGATTTACACCGGGGAGCTGTTTTTT
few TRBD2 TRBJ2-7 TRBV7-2 CASSRAGGALEQYF TGTGCCAGCAGCCGGGCGGGAGGGGCCCTCGAGCAGTACTTC
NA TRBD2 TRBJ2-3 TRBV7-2 CASSSTSGGLTDTQYF TGTGCCAGCAGCTCCACTAGCGGGGGGCTCACAGATACGCAGTATTTT
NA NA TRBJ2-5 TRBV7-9 CASSIGGWETQYF TGTGCCAGCAGCATAGGAGGGTGGGAGACCCAGTACTTC
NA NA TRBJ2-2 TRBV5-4 CASSEPRGDNTGELFF TGTGCCAGCAGCGAACCCAGGGGAGACAACACCGGGGAGCTGTTTTTT